Shown below are 8 T cell receptor beta chains from a single sample sequenced in a study of shared clonotypes between healthy human individuals. Measured with immunoSEQ multiplex PCR; TCRdb has only the in-frame clones, and not every one. The table lists hundreds of thousands of clones, around 73% of them singletons. Sequenced: memory CD4+ T cells sorted from blood. The subset is: CD45RA-negative fraction. Source of these receptors: a woman in her 30s in good health.

The chain joins TRBV6-5 to TRBJ2-3, with D uncertain. The CDR3 loop spans 13 amino acids. Germline loops: CDR1 MNHEY, CDR2 SVGAGI. V was pared by 3 bases and J by 7 bases, with 11 bases between. The CDR3 nucleotides read TGTGCCAGCAGTTATAATAGGATGCATACGCAGTATTTT. Encoded protein: CASSYNRMHTQYF.

The V call is TRBV6-1, the J call TRBJ2-7; 9 positions agree with TRBD1. V lost 4 bases to trimming and J lost 3 bases; unmatched junction nucleotides: 4. This CDR3 is built from 14 residues. The germline CDR1 and CDR2 sequences are MNHNS and SASEGT. CDR3 in amino acids: CASSAWDRDYEQYF. The CDR3 nucleotides read TGTGCCAGCAGTGCCTGGGACAGGGACTACGAGCAGTACTTC.

V gene TRBV6-5 combines with J gene TRBJ1-2, with D hard to call. The CDR3 covers 15 residues. Per germline, CDR1 MNHEY and CDR2 SVGAGI. The V gene lost 2 bases and the J gene lost 4 bases, with 14 bases spanning the gap. CDR3: CASSYTSQLVYGYTF. CDR3 bases: TGTGCCAGCAGTTACACTAGTCAGCTCGTCTATGGCTACACCTTC.

The chain recombines TRBV5-1 with TRBJ2-5, with D possibly being TRBD1 (6 bases). CDR3 length: 15 amino acids. Germline CDR1 and CDR2: SGHRS and YFSETQ. Trimming left V 0 bases short and J 5 bases short, with 14 bases between. CDR3 protein: CASSLGGRGTETQYF. In DNA form, the CDR3 reads TGCGCCAGCAGCTTGGGTGGCAGGGGAACGGAGACCCAGTACTTC.

The chain is built from TRBV6-5 and TRBJ1-2; 11 bases match TRBD1. The CDR3 runs 14 residues. Germline CDR1 and CDR2: MNHEY and SVGAGI. The J segment lost 4 bases and the V segment lost 6 bases, leaving 4 bases of the junction unmatched. The CDR3 spells CASRSDRGLYGYTF. The CDR3 region has the DNA TGTGCCAGCAGATCGGACAGGGGGCTCTATGGCTACACCTTC.

This clone has a single count. The gene calls are TRBV7-8 and TRBJ1-2; D is perhaps TRBD1 (6 bases). Germline CDR1 SGHVS, CDR2 FQNEAQ. V was clipped by 5 bases and J by 4 bases, with 11 bases between them. There are 13 residues in the CDR3. The CDR3 sequence is CASSIQGTYGYTF. Here the CDR3 DNA reads TGTGCCAGCAGCATCCAGGGGACCTATGGCTACACCTTC.

V gene TRBV5-1 combines with J gene TRBJ2-1; the match to TRBD2 covers 9 bases. CDR3 length equals 15 residues. Germline-derived CDR1 and CDR2 are SGHRS and YFSETQ. V dropped 5 bases and J dropped 8; count of bases not matched to a gene: 11. As DNA, the CDR3 is TGCGCCAGCAGTCCCATTAGCGGGAGTGTCGATGAGCAGTTCTTC. This encodes CASSPISGSVDEQFF.

The chain's CDR3 is CASSPQGNTGANVLTF. CDR3 bases: TGTGCCAGCTCACCACAGGGAAATACTGGGGCCAACGTCCTGACTTTC. V usage is TRBV18 and J usage is TRBJ2-6; D uncertain. Deletions cut 1 base from V and 2 bases from J, with 9 bases between. The germline CDR1 and CDR2 sequences are KGHSH and LQKENI. This CDR3 has 16 amino acids.